The 14 T cell receptor beta chains presented below share a single source sample, sequenced in a study of blood T cell repertoires in COVID-19 (dated by TCRdb to about 2020). The library was produced with the immunoSEQ multiplex PCR assay. TCRdb stores this immuneACCESS table with in-frame sequences only. Part of the clones is absent; in the studies checked, under half of the shortfall reflects unresolved V genes, and no reason is known for the rest. This sample has around 100,000 clones in its table, and around nine tenths of those were observed once. Of the sample, approximately 2% is held by the ten largest clones. The specimen was peripheral blood. Receptors originate from a man aged 50 to 59 with active COVID-19.

V usage is TRBV7-2 and J usage is TRBJ1-4, with 8 bases fitting TRBD1. The germline gives CDR1 SGHTA, CDR2 FQGNSA. The J segment lost 6 bases and the V segment lost 5 bases, leaving 20 bases of the junction unmatched. The CDR3 is 19 amino acids. The CDR3 DNA sequence: TGTGCCAGCAGCGCCGCCCGGGACAGGTTCGGCGAGACCCATGAAAAACTGTTTTTT. It codes for CASSAARDRFGETHEKLFF.

The gene calls are TRBV29-1 and TRBJ2-1; a possible D gene is TRBD2 (6 bases). The V end lost 6 bases, the J end lost 9 bases, and 30 bases lay between the germline ends. Germline-derived CDR1 and CDR2 are SQVTM and ANQGSEA. The CDR3 has 17 residues. This CDR3 reads CSVLTPQGPWGESEQFF. The CDR3, as DNA: TGCAGCGTCCTCACCCCGCAGGGCCCTTGGGGGGAAAGTGAGCAGTTCTTC.

This clone has just one count. The rearrangement uses TRBV11-2 and TRBJ2-5; 7 nucleotides agree with TRBD1. Per the germline V gene, CDR1 is SGHAT and CDR2 is FQNNGV. This CDR3 region has 13 residues. J lost 5 bases, V lost 5 bases, and 5 bases had no gene match. CDR3 DNA sequence: TGTGCCAGCAGCGTAAGGGGGCGGGAGACCCAGTACTTC. Translation: CASSVRGRETQYF.

The chain uses TRBV9 and TRBJ1-2; TRBD1 is a possible D gene (6 bases). The V and J ends lost 0 bases and 8 bases respectively, with 17 bases between them. Germline CDR1 is SGDLS and CDR2 is YYNGEE. There are 15 residues in the CDR3. CDR3 nucleotide sequence: TGTGCCAGCAGCGTAGGGCAGGGGTTGAGGGACGGCTACACCTTC. It is translated as CASSVGQGLRDGYTF.

This clone was seen only once. The chain employs TRBV14 and TRBJ1-1; 8 bases align to TRBD1. Germline CDR1 SGHDN, CDR2 FVKESK. This CDR3 is built from 15 residues. With 3 bases clipped from V and 3 bases from J, the junction kept 6 bases outside the gene matches. The CDR3, as DNA: TGTGCCAGCAGCCAGGGCGACAGGGGCCACACTGAAGCTTTCTTT. It is translated as CASSQGDRGHTEAFF.

In DNA, the CDR3 is TGTGCCACCAGTGACGGACAGAACACTGAAGCTTTCTTT. It translates to CATSDGQNTEAFF. The V gene is TRBV24-1, the J gene TRBJ1-1; D is perhaps TRBD1 (5 bases). Germline CDR1 KGHDR, CDR2 SFDVKD. Trimming stripped 4 bases from V and 1 base from J, with 6 bases between. The CDR3 covers 13 residues.

The chain combines TRBV9 with TRBJ1-2; D perhaps matches TRBD1 (5 bases). The CDR3 is made up of 13 amino acids. Germline lookup yields CDR1 SGDLS and CDR2 YYNGEE. V lost 4 bases to trimming and J lost 8 bases, with 15 bases between them. The DNA of the CDR3 is TGTGCCAGCAGCCCAAGGGGAGGGTTAGGCTACACCTTC. Its translation: CASSPRGGLGYTF.

The V gene is TRBV30, the J gene TRBJ2-7; D perhaps matches TRBD1 (6 bases). The germline V gene has CDR1 GTSNPN and CDR2 SVGIG (reference sequence). The V gene lost 2 bases and the J gene lost 0 bases, with 11 bases spanning the gap. CDR3 length: 14 amino acids. The CDR3 sequence: CAWSLGGSSYEQYF. The CDR3 region has the DNA TGTGCCTGGAGTCTTGGGGGCTCCTCCTACGAGCAGTACTTC.

The chain carries TRBV6-2 or TRBV6-3 and TRBJ2-3, with D tentatively TRBD2 (5 bases). This CDR3 has 13 residues. Trimming removed 0 bases at V and 11 bases at J, with 12 bases between. CDR1 and CDR2 (germline): MNHEY, SVGEGT. In DNA, the CDR3 is TGTGCCAGCAGTTACTCGCGGACTGAGGGGCAGTATTTT. Its protein product is CASSYSRTEGQYF.

This clone was detected once. This chain joins TRBV3-1 (or the pseudogene TRBV3-2) and TRBJ2-7, with D tentatively TRBD1 (5 bases). The germline gives CDR1 LGHDT, CDR2 YNNKEL (reference sequence). V shed 3 bases and J shed 9 bases, with 9 bases lying between them. This CDR3 has 11 residues. As DNA, the CDR3 is TGTGCCAGCAGCCAGGGGCAGATGCAGTACTTC. This encodes CASSQGQMQYF.

The chain is built from TRBV7-2 and TRBJ2-2; the D gene is possibly TRBD1 (6 bases). The V gene's germline CDR1 is SGHTA and CDR2 FQGNSA. This CDR3 contains 15 residues. V was clipped by 2 bases and J by 2 bases, with 9 bases between them. The CDR3 loop is CASSLLGQNTGELFF. DNA of the CDR3: TGTGCCAGCAGCTTATTGGGACAAAACACCGGGGAGCTGTTTTTT.

This CDR3 is CASSYGTGSDGYTF. CDR3 nucleotide sequence: TGTGCCAGCAGTTACGGAACAGGCTCGGATGGCTACACCTTC. The V gene is TRBV6-5, the J gene TRBJ1-2, with TRBD1 as a possible D gene (5 bases). The CDR3 totals 14 residues. The V end lost 2 bases, the J end lost 6 bases, and 13 bases lay between the germline ends. The germline V gene has CDR1 MNHEY and CDR2 SVGAGI.

As to this clone: An end of the junction does not agree with germline; a read error may underlie this. The rearrangement links TRBV20-1 to TRBJ2-5; 9 bases map to TRBD2. The CDR3 consists of 11 residues. Germline CDR1 DFQATT, CDR2 SNEGSKA (reference sequence). The CDR3 reads CAGGIQETQYF. The CDR3 bases are TGTGCGGGGGGGATACAAGAGACCCAGTACTTC.

In this sample, this clone turned up once. The chain combines TRBV28 with TRBJ1-2; 11 bases fit TRBD1. CDR1 and CDR2 (germline): MDHEN, SYDVKM. Trimming took 6 bases from V and 4 from J; bases not matched to a gene: 7. The CDR3 length is 15 residues. The CDR3: CASRTTGTGGYGYTF. CDR3 DNA: TGTGCCAGCAGAACTACCGGGACAGGGGGCTATGGCTACACCTTC.